This T cell receptor beta chain was recorded in a study of cytomegalovirus exposure and HLA in healthy donors. General study results and limits: The investigators catalogued 150 to 200 TCR beta chains as cytomegalovirus-associated.

The donors were healthy bone marrow donors. Note on this clone: Its antigen is still unknown.

Germline CDR1 reads SGHRS; CDR2 reads YFSETQ. Trimming took 4 bases from V and 4 from J, leaving 17 bases between them. The CDR3 is made up of 15 amino acids. The PCR contained 60 Vbeta and 13 Jbeta primers. Data came from immunoSEQ multiplex PCR; TCRdb stores just in-frame clones and leaves some out. Here the sample spans 75,000 or so clones, approximately 70% being singletons. Sample: PBMCs. The chain is built from TRBV5-1 and TRBJ1-1; TRBD1 might be the D (5 bases). The sequence was collected from a man aged 35 to 55 in good health and CMV-seropositive. The CDR3 bases are TGCGCCAGCAGCAAACAGACAGTTGGCTCCACTGAAGCTTTCTTT. The encoded protein is CASSKQTVGSTEAFF.